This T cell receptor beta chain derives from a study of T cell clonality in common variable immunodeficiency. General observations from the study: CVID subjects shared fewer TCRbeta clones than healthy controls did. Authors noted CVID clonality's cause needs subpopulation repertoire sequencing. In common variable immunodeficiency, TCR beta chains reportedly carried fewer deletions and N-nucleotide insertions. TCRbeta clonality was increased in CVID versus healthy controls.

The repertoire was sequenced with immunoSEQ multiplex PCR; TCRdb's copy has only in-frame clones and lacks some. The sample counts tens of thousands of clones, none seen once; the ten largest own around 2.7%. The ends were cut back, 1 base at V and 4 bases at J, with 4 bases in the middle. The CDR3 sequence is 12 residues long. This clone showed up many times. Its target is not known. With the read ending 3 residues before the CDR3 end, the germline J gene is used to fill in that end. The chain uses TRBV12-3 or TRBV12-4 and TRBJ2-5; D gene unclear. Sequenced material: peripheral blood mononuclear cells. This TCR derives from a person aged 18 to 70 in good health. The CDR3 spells CASSLGPETQYF. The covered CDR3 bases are TGTGCCAGCAGTTTAGGGCCAGAGACC.